This TCR beta chain derives from a study of T cells in localized non-small cell lung cancer. TCRdb keeps only in-frame clones here, not all; method: immunoSEQ multiplex PCR. The data hold 35,000 to 45,000 clones, with approximately 91% observed a single time. V dropped 2 bases and J dropped 4 bases, with 11 bases sitting between them. Per germline, CDR1 GTSNPN and CDR2 SVGIG (reference sequence). The CDR3 consists of 13 residues. The TCR comes from a female donor over 55 with stage I squamous cell lung carcinoma. V and J are TRBV30 and TRBJ2-5; TRBD2 might be the D (5 bases). The input for sequencing was peripheral blood, taken before any cancer treatment. The DNA for the CDR3 is TGTGCCTGGAGTAAGAGGGAGAGAGAGACCCAGTACTTC. As protein: CAWSKRERETQYF.